Listed below are T cell receptor beta chains from one sample, sequenced in a study of OX40 agonist ivuxolimab in advanced cancers. This table comes from immunoSEQ multiplex PCR, and its TCRdb copy is limited to in-frame clones, with some not included. The repertoire holds about 22,000 clones, with around four fifths as singletons. The sample consisted of CD4+ or CD8+ T cells sorted from blood, taken in a trial of the OX40 agonist ivuxolimab. These receptors were taken from an adult with an advanced solid tumor such as melanoma, head and neck, liver or kidney cancer. Each CDR3 is given with its conserved first and last residue. The order of the fields is clone size, D gene, V gene, J gene, CDR3 protein, CDR3 DNA. D genes are given only for firm matches. Size is omitted from some rows. Given values are once, few, many or a class for expanded clones.

>once|TRBD1|TRBV7-9|TRBJ1-2
CASSPTPGQGAFGYTF
TGTGCCAGCAGCCCAACCCCCGGACAGGGGGCATTTGGCTACACCTTC
>-|-|TRBV2|TRBJ2-3
CASSEERWVTDTQYF
TGTGCCAGCAGTGAGGAAAGGTGGGTCACAGATACGCAGTATTTT
>-|TRBD2|TRBV2|TRBJ2-3
CASNGGLVTDTQYF
TGTGCCAGCAATGGGGGACTAGTGACAGATACGCAGTATTTT
>once|-|TRBV28|TRBJ2-3
CASSLRSSTDTQYF
TGTGCCAGCAGTTTAAGGAGTAGCACAGATACGCAGTATTTT
>-|-|TRBV5-1|TRBJ2-7
CASSLGNRAGNSYEQYF
TGCGCCAGCAGCTTGGGAAACAGGGCCGGGAACTCCTACGAGCAGTACTTC
>-|-|TRBV15|TRBJ1-2
CATSRGRDGYTF
TGTGCCACCAGCAGAGGAAGGGATGGCTACACCTTC
>-|-|TRBV9|TRBJ1-1
CASSVDPIGVAGNTEAFF
TGTGCCAGCAGCGTAGACCCGATCGGGGTGGCGGGCAACACTGAAGCTTTCTTT
>-|TRBD2|TRBV19|TRBJ2-1
CASSTGLAGDRIYNEQFF
TGTGCCAGTAGTACTGGACTAGCGGGAGATCGAATATACAATGAGCAGTTCTTC
>-|-|TRBV6-4|TRBJ1-1
CASRMSGAGSEAFF
TGTGCCAGCAGAATGTCGGGGGCCGGCTCTGAAGCTTTCTTT
>-|TRBD2|TRBV11-1|TRBJ2-1
CASSPIGLANNEQFF
TGTGCCAGCAGCCCTATTGGACTAGCGAACAATGAGCAGTTCTTC
>-|TRBD1|TRBV6-1|TRBJ2-7
CASSEVGQGAYEQYF
TGTGCCAGCAGTGAAGTTGGGCAGGGGGCCTACGAGCAGTACTTC
>-|-|TRBV6-6|TRBJ1-2
CASSYSSQGGMVGYTF
TGTGCCAGCAGTTACTCGAGTCAGGGCGGGATGGTCGGCTACACCTTC
>once|TRBD1|TRBV4-1|TRBJ1-5
CASSHGQGDQPQHF
TGCGCCAGCAGCCACGGACAGGGAGATCAGCCCCAGCATTTT
>-|-|TRBV7-3|TRBJ2-1
CASSPVGGYNEQFF
TGTGCCAGCAGCCCCGTTGGGGGATACAATGAGCAGTTCTTC
>-|-|TRBV4-2|TRBJ1-1
CASSQEGAATEAFF
TGTGCCAGCAGCCAAGAAGGGGCGGCCACTGAAGCTTTCTTT
>-|-|TRBV7-9|TRBJ2-7
CASSLGLNFEQYF
TGTGCCAGCAGCCTTGGGTTAAATTTCGAGCAGTACTTC
>-|-|TRBV9|TRBJ2-1
CASSRTPNEQFF
TGTGCCAGCAGCCGGACCCCCAATGAGCAGTTCTTC
>-|-|TRBV27|TRBJ1-1
CASSPRTVGGAFF
TGTGCCAGCAGCCCCCGGACTGTCGGCGGAGCTTTCTTT
>-|-|TRBV18|TRBJ1-3
CASSPSISSGNTIYF
TGTGCCAGCTCACCAAGTATCAGCTCTGGAAACACCATATATTTT
>-|-|TRBV6-4|TRBJ2-3
CASAQGSTDTQYF
TGTGCCAGCGCCCAGGGTAGCACAGATACGCAGTATTTT
>-|TRBD2|TRBV5-3|TRBJ2-4
CARSPRTSGRGAKNIQYF
TGTGCCAGAAGCCCTAGGACTAGCGGGAGAGGGGCCAAAAACATTCAGTACTTC
>-|TRBD2|TRBV7-3|TRBJ2-7
CASSPGTSLDEQYF
TGTGCCAGCAGCCCCGGGACTAGTCTCGACGAGCAGTACTTC
>-|TRBD1|TRBV28|TRBJ1-1
CASIMGQGVNTEAFF
TGTGCCAGCATCATGGGACAGGGCGTGAACACTGAAGCTTTCTTT
>few|TRBD1|TRBV6-5|TRBJ1-2
CASRSPGQLNYGYTF
TGTGCCAGCAGGTCTCCGGGACAGCTCAACTATGGCTACACCTTC
>-|-|TRBV12-5|TRBJ2-1
CASGLSMDNEQFF
TGTGCTAGTGGTCTAAGTATGGACAATGAGCAGTTCTTC
>once|TRBD2|TRBV9|TRBJ2-1
CASSVQLATGDNEQFF
TGTGCCAGCAGCGTGCAACTAGCGACCGGCGACAATGAGCAGTTCTTC
>-|-|TRBV5-6|TRBJ1-2
CASSLGETGGYTF
TGTGCCAGCAGCCTGGGCGAGACCGGGGGCTACACCTTC
>-|-|TRBV12-5|TRBJ2-2
CASGLWDTGELFF
TGTGCTAGTGGTTTGTGGGACACCGGGGAGCTGTTTTTT
>-|TRBD1|TRBV5-1|TRBJ2-7
CASSPDLWTGGAYEQYF
TGCGCCAGCAGCCCTGACCTTTGGACAGGGGGCGCCTACGAGCAGTACTTC
>-|-|TRBV5-1|TRBJ1-1
CASSFTGPAEAFF
TGCGCCAGCAGCTTTACAGGGCCGGCTGAAGCTTTCTTT
>few|TRBD2|TRBV7-2|TRBJ2-2
CASSLEASGRALMVGELFF
TGTGCCAGCAGCTTAGAGGCTAGCGGGAGGGCCCTCATGGTCGGGGAGCTGTTTTTT
>-|-|TRBV15|TRBJ1-5
CATSVYRADQPQHF
TGTGCCACCAGCGTATACAGGGCGGATCAGCCCCAGCATTTT
>-|-|TRBV7-9|TRBJ2-7
CASSPESSYEQYF
TGTGCCAGCAGCCCAGAGAGCTCCTACGAGCAGTACTTC
>-|TRBD2|TRBV7-9|TRBJ2-1
CASSLASLAGDEQFF
TGTGCCAGCAGCTTAGCATCACTAGCGGGAGATGAGCAGTTCTTC
>-|-|TRBV6-6|TRBJ1-1
CASRPGPRSEAFF
TGTGCCAGCAGGCCAGGGCCGAGGTCTGAAGCTTTCTTT
>-|TRBD1|TRBV28|TRBJ2-7
CASRDGDRGDEQYF
TGTGCCAGCCGGGACGGGGACAGGGGCGACGAGCAGTACTTC
>-|-|TRBV28|TRBJ1-3
CASSTGSGNTIYF
TGTGCCAGCTCAACAGGCTCTGGAAACACCATATATTTT
>-|TRBD2|TRBV7-3|TRBJ2-2
CASTLTSSAGELFF
TGTGCCAGCACTCTGACTAGCTCCGCCGGGGAGCTGTTTTTT
>-|-|TRBV6-4|TRBJ1-1
CASSEETGVTEAFF
TGTGCCAGCAGTGAGGAGACAGGTGTCACTGAAGCTTTCTTT
>-|-|TRBV5-6|TRBJ2-7
CASSQSYEQYF
TGTGCCAGCAGCCAATCCTACGAGCAGTACTTC
>few|-|TRBV27|TRBJ2-7
CASSLGLSSEQYF
TGTGCCAGCAGTCTCGGCCTGTCCTCCGAGCAGTACTTC
>-|-|TRBV7-7|TRBJ2-2
CASSPSRAGELFF
TGTGCTAGCAGTCCGAGCCGGGCCGGGGAGCTGTTTTTT
>-|TRBD1|TRBV27|TRBJ1-5
CASSWNRGNQPQHF
TGTGCCAGCAGTTGGAACAGGGGGAATCAGCCCCAGCATTTT
>-|TRBD1|TRBV2|TRBJ2-7
CAIPGQGVHEQYF
TGTGCCATCCCGGGACAGGGTGTCCACGAGCAGTACTTC